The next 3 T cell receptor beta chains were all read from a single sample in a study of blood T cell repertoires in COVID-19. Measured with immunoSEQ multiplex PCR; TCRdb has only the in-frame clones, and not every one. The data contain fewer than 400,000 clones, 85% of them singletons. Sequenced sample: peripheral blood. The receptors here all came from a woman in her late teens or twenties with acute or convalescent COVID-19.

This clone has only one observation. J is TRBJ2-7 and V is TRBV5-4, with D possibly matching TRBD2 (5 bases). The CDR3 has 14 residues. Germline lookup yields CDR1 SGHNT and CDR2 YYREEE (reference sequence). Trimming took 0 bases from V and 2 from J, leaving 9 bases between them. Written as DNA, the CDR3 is TGTGCCAGCAGCTTGGCGCAGGAGGCCTACGAGCAGTACTTC. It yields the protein CASSLAQEAYEQYF. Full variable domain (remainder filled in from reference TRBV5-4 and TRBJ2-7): ETGVTQSPTHLIKTRGQQVTLRCSSQSGHNTVSWYQQALGQGPQFIFQYYREEENGRGNFPPRFSGLQFPNYSSELNVNALELDDSALYLCASSLAQEAYEQYFGPGTRLTVT.

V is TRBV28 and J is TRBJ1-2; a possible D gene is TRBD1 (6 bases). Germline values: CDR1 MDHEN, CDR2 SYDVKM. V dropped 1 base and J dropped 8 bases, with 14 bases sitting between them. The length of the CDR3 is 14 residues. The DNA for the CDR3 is TGTGCCAGCAGTTTATCCGGACAGCGGGGGGGCTACACCTTC. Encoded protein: CASSLSGQRGGYTF.

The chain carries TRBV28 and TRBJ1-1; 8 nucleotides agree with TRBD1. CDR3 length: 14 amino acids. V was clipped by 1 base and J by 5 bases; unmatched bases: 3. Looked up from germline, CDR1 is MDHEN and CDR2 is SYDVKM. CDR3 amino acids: CASSLLDRETEAFF. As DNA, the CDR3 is TGTGCCAGCAGTTTATTGGACAGGGAGACTGAAGCTTTCTTT.